The clone carrying this TCR beta chain occurred a few times. This specimen belongs to a study of blood T cell repertoires in COVID-19. Assay used: immunoSEQ multiplex PCR; TCRdb lists only in-frame clones, some missing. The table has about 130,000 clones, approximately 83% seen once; the top ten hold about 12%. V lost 2 bases and J lost 8, with 16 bases in between. Germline CDR1 is SNHLY and CDR2 is FYNNEI. The CDR3 contains 16 residues. The chain uses TRBV2 and TRBJ1-6; a weak D match, TRBD1 (5 bases). The sequence derives from a man in his sixties with acute or convalescent COVID-19. The specimen sequenced was peripheral blood. CDR3 bases: TGTGCCAGCAGTGAAAGGGCCAGGGAATCTTATTCACCCCTCCACTTT. Translation: CASSERARESYSPLHF. The full variable domain, in which reference TRBV2 and TRBJ1-6 provide the parts outside the CDR3, is EPEVTQTPSHQVTQMGQEVILRCVPISNHLYFYWYRQILGQKVEFLVSFYNNEISEKSEIFDDQFSVERPDGSNFTLKIRSTKLEDSAMYFCASSERARESYSPLHFGNGTRLTVT.